This T cell receptor (beta chain) is from a study of blood T cell repertoires in COVID-19 (dated by TCRdb to 2018 to 2021). In terms of the full investigation: Samples from collaborators originated in the United States, Italy and Spain and spanned both the acute and convalescent phases of COVID-19. The prospective study material was composed of cDNA or gDNA derived from T cells, B-cell-depleted T cells, or PBMCs. The dataset comprised deeply sampled blood TCRbeta repertoires from subjects exposed to, actively infected with, or recovered from COVID-19. The repertoires were released in a freely available public database intended as a resource for research on the immune response to SARS-CoV-2. The samples were drawn from the first 160 participants of the ongoing ImmuneRACE study and from 950 to 1,500 subjects provided by 6 global collaborators. Sample metadata almost always included a de-identified subject ID, COVID-19 status, age in years and sex. Where available, HLA class I and class II types were obtained from metadata supplied by the sample provider rather than from assay-based typing.

In regard to this clone: Its antigen is not yet known. No much larger clone exists at a distance of one base, and base qualities are not known.

The CDR1 and CDR2 encoded by the germline V gene are MDHEN and SYDVKM. Germline trimming amounts to 7 bases on V and 7 bases on J, with 13 as the count of junction bases outside the gene matches. From cysteine to phenylalanine, the CDR3 is 14 amino acids long. Of all the DNA, just the CDR3 is kept, 42 bases in frame from base 1. One collaborating source in Seattle enrolled patients during active infection and followed them longitudinally through the course of disease. Each collaborating institution followed its own protocols to collect whole blood in K2EDTA tubes. For TCRbeta analysis, collaborators shipped samples in one of three forms: frozen whole blood, isolated PBMCs, or DNA extracted from either of those sample types. The paper as a whole reports these results and caveats: How much clinical and demographic metadata was included differed by source and by participant, and the metadata was provided uncurated.

TCRbeta CDR3 regions were amplified from genomic DNA using the immunoSEQ Assay, a bias-controlled multiplex PCR. Per the authors' processing: The number of nucleated cells in each sample was estimated by amplification of reference gene primers within the assay. Sequence reads were collapsed and filtered to measure the absolute abundance of every unique TCRbeta CDR3 rearrangement. For each sample, productive Simpson clonality was calculated as the square root of Simpson's diversity index across productive rearrangements. TCRdb obtained this table from immuneACCESS and retained in-frame rearrangements with V and J assigned. These tables miss some clones; where compared with another copy, unresolved V genes account for less than half of the shortfall, and the remainder is unexplained. V and J calls and clone size come straight from that table; D and trimming were deduced from the DNA. This sample has about 170,000 clones in its table, and around four fifths of those were observed once. 2.5% to 3% of the sample belongs to the ten largest clones.

Rearrangement joined TRBV28 to TRBJ2-7; TRBD1 matches 7 bases in the middle. This sequence originates from a woman of 80 years or more with COVID-19, enrolled during active disease. The sequencing sample was made of peripheral blood. The bases are TGTGCCAGCACTAGCTACACAGGGGTGGGTGAGCAGTACTTC. It codes for CASTSYTGVGEQYF.